The 5 T cell receptor beta chains below all came from one sample that was sequenced in a study of OX40 agonist ivuxolimab in advanced cancers. TCRdb keeps only in-frame clones here, not all; method: immunoSEQ multiplex PCR. The sample shows about 91,000 clones, 80% to 85% of them seen only once. The source was CD4+ or CD8+ T cells sorted from blood, collected in a trial of the OX40 agonist ivuxolimab. The receptors stem from an adult with an advanced solid tumor such as melanoma, head and neck, liver or kidney cancer.

This chain connects TRBV5-1 to TRBJ1-6; TRBD1 matches at 7 bases. Germline assignment: CDR1 SGHRS and CDR2 YFSETQ. V was pared by 0 bases and J by 3 bases, with 6 bases of the junction left unmatched. CDR3 length: 17 residues. DNA of the CDR3: TGCGCCAGCAGCTTGGAGACAGGGAATAACTATAATTCACCCCTCCACTTT. Its translation: CASSLETGNNYNSPLHF. The whole variable domain, remainder taken from reference TRBV5-1 and TRBJ1-6, is KAGVTQTPRYLIKTRGQQVTLSCSPISGHRSVSWYQQTPGQGLQFLFEYFSETQRNKGNFPGRFSGRQFSNSRSEMNVSTLELGDSALYLCASSLETGNNYNSPLHFGNGTRLTVT.

The gene calls are TRBV18 and TRBJ1-2; D possibly corresponds to TRBD1 (6 bases). This CDR3 spans 14 amino acids. The V gene lost 4 bases and the J gene lost 2 bases, with 11 bases spanning the gap. Germline lookup yields CDR1 KGHSH and CDR2 LQKENI. CDR3 amino acids: CASSQDGTNYGYTF. The CDR3 nucleotides are TGTGCCAGCTCACAGGACGGGACAAACTATGGCTACACCTTC.

V usage is TRBV7-2 and J usage is TRBJ1-1, with unresolved D. This CDR3 has 14 residues. The V gene lost 4 bases and the J gene lost 0 bases, with 9 bases spanning the gap. CDR1 is SGHTA, CDR2 FQGNSA, per germline. CDR3 residues: CASSSGNMNTEAFF. CDR3 nucleotides: TGTGCCAGCAGCTCGGGAAACATGAACACTGAAGCTTTCTTT.

This clone has a single count. This rearrangement joins TRBV29-1 to TRBJ2-1, with D perhaps matching TRBD1 (7 bases). The CDR3 extends over 15 amino acids. Trimming cost V 7 bases and J 1 base, with 17 bases left between them. Germline-derived CDR1 and CDR2 are SQVTM and ANQGSEA. The chain's CDR3 is CSAGARGQSYNEQFF. Here the CDR3 DNA reads TGCAGCGCGGGGGCCCGGGGACAGTCCTACAATGAGCAGTTCTTC.

In this sample, this clone turned up once. The J gene is TRBJ2-1, the V gene TRBV25-1; TRBD2 agrees at 13 bases. The CDR3 consists of 15 residues. From germline, CDR1 is MGHDK and CDR2 SYGVNS. V lost 4 bases to trimming and J lost 12 bases; unmatched junction nucleotides: 9. In DNA form, the CDR3 reads TGTGCCAGCAGTGCGCCAGGACTAGCGGGGGTGACGCAGTTCTTC. Its translation: CASSAPGLAGVTQFF. Based on the CDR3 plus reference TRBV25-1 and TRBJ2-1, the full variable domain is EADIYQTPRYLVIGTGKKITLECSQTMGHDKMYWYQQDPGMELHLIHYSYGVNSTEKGDLSSESTVSRIRTEHFPLTLESARPSHTSQYLCASSAPGLAGVTQFFGPGTRLTVL.